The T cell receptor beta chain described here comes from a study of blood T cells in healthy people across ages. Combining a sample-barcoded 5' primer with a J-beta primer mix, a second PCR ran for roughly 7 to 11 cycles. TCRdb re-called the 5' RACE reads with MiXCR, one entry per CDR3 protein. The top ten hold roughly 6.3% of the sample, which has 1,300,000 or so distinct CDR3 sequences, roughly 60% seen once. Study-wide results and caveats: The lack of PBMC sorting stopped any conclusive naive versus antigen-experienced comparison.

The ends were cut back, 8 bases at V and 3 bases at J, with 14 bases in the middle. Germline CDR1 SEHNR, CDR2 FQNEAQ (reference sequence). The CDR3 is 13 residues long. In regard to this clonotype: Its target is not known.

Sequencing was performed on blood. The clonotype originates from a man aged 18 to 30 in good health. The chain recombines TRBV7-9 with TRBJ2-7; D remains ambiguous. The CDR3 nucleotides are TGTGCCAGCGCGCCTATGGAATTCTACGAGCAGTACTTC. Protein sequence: CASAPMEFYEQYF.